The 28 T cell receptor beta chains below all came from one sample that was sequenced in a study of blood T cell repertoires in COVID-19. Measured with immunoSEQ multiplex PCR; TCRdb has only the in-frame clones, and not every one. The repertoire holds roughly 50,000 clones, with approximately 83% as singletons. The source material was peripheral blood. These receptors were obtained from a woman aged 80 or over with COVID-19, enrolled during active disease.

Regarding this clone: This CDR3 is also generated by other DNA sequences in the sample. This chain uses TRBV5-1 with TRBJ1-4; possible D gene TRBD1, 6 bases. V lost 2 bases and J 3 bases, leaving 8 bases between the germline ends. The CDR3 extends over 14 amino acids. The germline gives CDR1 SGHRS, CDR2 YFSETQ. In DNA, the CDR3 is TGCGCCAGCAGCTTACAGGGTTCTAATGAAAAACTGTTTTTT. Translating gives CASSLQGSNEKLFF.

This clone occurred a few times. The chain recombines TRBV12-3 or TRBV12-4 with TRBJ1-3; a weak D match, TRBD1 (6 bases). The CDR3 sequence is 13 residues long. The CDR3 coding sequence is TGTGCAGGGGGGGGAAACTCTGGAAACACCATATATTTT. Its protein is CAGGGNSGNTIYF.

This chain links TRBV28 with TRBJ1-1; tentative D call: TRBD1 (6 bases). Germline V CDR1 and CDR2: MDHEN, SYDVKM. CDR3 length: 13 residues. The ends were cut back, 7 bases at V and 11 bases at J, with 20 bases in the middle. CDR3 in amino acids: CASNPRGPRGAFF. The CDR3 DNA sequence: TGTGCCAGCAATCCCCGGGGGCCGCGGGGGGCTTTCTTT.

This clone was recorded once. The chain joins TRBV5-1 to TRBJ1-1; no clear D gene. CDR3 length: 14 amino acids. Germline CDR1 SGHRS, CDR2 YFSETQ. The V end was cut by 2 bases, the J end by 0 bases, with 8 bases between. For the CDR3, the DNA is TGCGCCAGCAGCTTTTACGAGGTGAACACTGAAGCTTTCTTT. It yields the protein CASSFYEVNTEAFF. Supplemented by reference TRBV5-1 and TRBJ1-1, the full variable domain reads KAGVTQTPRYLIKTRGQQVTLSCSPISGHRSVSWYQQTPGQGLQFLFEYFSETQRNKGNFPGRFSGRQFSNSRSEMNVSTLELGDSALYLCASSFYEVNTEAFFGQGTRLTVV.

This chain uses TRBV7-2 with TRBJ1-3, with 11 bases identical to TRBD1. The V gene's germline CDR1 is SGHTA and CDR2 FQGNSA. V lost 4 bases and J lost 0; bases outside the gene matches: 5. CDR3 length equals 17 residues. CDR3 sequence: CASSWDRGYLSGNTIYF. CDR3 nucleotide sequence: TGTGCCAGCAGCTGGGACAGGGGGTACCTCTCTGGAAACACCATATATTTT. Complete variable domain (other parts from reference TRBV7-2 and TRBJ1-3): GAGVSQSPSNKVTEKGKDVELRCDPISGHTALYWYRQSLGQGLEFLIYFQGNSAPDKSGLPSDRFSAERTGGSVSTLTIQRTQQEDSAVYLCASSWDRGYLSGNTIYFGEGSWLTVV.

Written as DNA, the CDR3 is TGTGCCAGTAAAGCCTCTGGAAACACCATATATTTT. Amino acid sequence: CASKASGNTIYF. J is TRBJ1-3 and V is TRBV19, with D hard to call. Germline CDR1 and CDR2: LNHDA and SQIVND (reference sequence). CDR3 length equals 12 residues. Trimming removed 7 bases from V and 0 bases from J, with 4 bases in between.

The chain joins TRBV18 to TRBJ1-2; TRBD1 might be the D (5 bases). V was shortened by 4 bases and J by 4 bases, with 10 bases between the two germline ends. In germline, CDR1 is KGHSH, CDR2 LQKENI. The length of the CDR3 is 13 residues. The DNA of the CDR3 is TGTGCCAGCTCACGTCAGGGTAGCTATGGCTACACCTTC. Translation: CASSRQGSYGYTF.

V usage is TRBV7-9 and J usage is TRBJ2-3; 8 nucleotides line up with TRBD2. J gave up 7 bases and V 3 bases, and 9 bases lay outside the gene matches. Germline CDR1 is SEHNR and CDR2 is FQNEAQ (reference sequence). CDR3 length: 15 amino acids. The CDR3, as DNA: TGTGCCAGCAGCTTCCCGGGACTAGGTGCGAATACGCAGTATTTT. It specifies CASSFPGLGANTQYF.

This clone has a count of ten or more. The chain uses TRBV4-2 and TRBJ2-3; 7 bases are a match to TRBD2. The CDR3 length is 16 residues. V lost 1 base and J lost 1; bases outside the gene matches: 5. Germline CDR1 reads LGHNA; CDR2 reads YNFKEQ. This chain's CDR3 is CASSQGPSGRTDTQYF. The DNA of the CDR3 is TGTGCCAGCAGCCAAGGGCCTAGCGGACGCACAGATACGCAGTATTTT.

The chain links TRBV6-5 to TRBJ1-1, with D possibly being TRBD1 (6 bases). V was shortened by 9 bases and J by 0 bases, with 14 bases between the two germline ends. Looked up from germline, CDR1 is MNHEY and CDR2 is SVGAGI. This CDR3 is 14 amino acids long. CDR3 region: CASSLGQLNTEAFF. As DNA, the CDR3 is TGTGCCAGTTCCCTGGGACAATTGAACACTGAAGCTTTCTTT.

This chain uses TRBV5-1 with TRBJ2-3, with D perhaps TRBD2 (5 bases). V was clipped by 0 bases and J by 4 bases, with 12 bases between them. Germline lookup yields CDR1 SGHRS and CDR2 YFSETQ. The CDR3 is 15 residues long. The CDR3 region has the DNA TGCGCCAGCAGCTTGGATGCTAGCTGGGCAGATACGCAGTATTTT. Its protein is CASSLDASWADTQYF.

This chain connects TRBV9 to TRBJ2-2; D gene ambiguous. V was clipped by 2 bases and J by 6 bases, with 11 bases between them. The germline gives CDR1 SGDLS, CDR2 YYNGEE. This CDR3 contains 14 residues. The CDR3 nucleotides read TGTGCCAGCAGCGTGTACAGCTCGGCCGGGGAGCTGTTTTTT. This codes for CASSVYSSAGELFF.

On this clone: The same CDR3 also results from other DNA sequences found in this sample. This CDR3 is CASSPGQIATNEKLFF. CDR3 DNA: TGCGCCAGCAGCCCGGGACAGATTGCAACTAATGAAAAACTGTTTTTT. V usage is TRBV5-1 and J usage is TRBJ1-4; TRBD1 matches at 7 bases. This CDR3 spans 16 amino acids. Germline CDR1 and CDR2: SGHRS and YFSETQ. V was clipped by 4 bases and J by 0 bases; unmatched bases: 6.

V usage is TRBV6-5 and J usage is TRBJ2-4; TRBD1 might be the D (6 bases). Deletions cut 0 bases from V and 11 bases from J, with 11 bases between. The CDR3 has 13 residues. Germline values: CDR1 MNHEY, CDR2 SVGAGI. CDR3 region: CASSYSRDTFQYF. The CDR3 DNA follows: TGTGCCAGCAGTTACTCGAGGGACACCTTTCAGTACTTC.

The J gene is TRBJ1-2, the V gene TRBV20-1; D ambiguous. The CDR3 runs to 11 residues. CDR1 is DFQATT, CDR2 SNEGSKA, per germline (reference sequence). Trimming removed 6 bases from V and 7 bases from J, with 12 bases in between. In DNA, the CDR3 is TGCAGTGCCCCCAGACGGAGTGGCTACACCTTC. Translating gives CSAPRRSGYTF.

This chain connects TRBV5-6 to TRBJ2-7; D is ambiguous. Germline lookup yields CDR1 SGHDT and CDR2 YYEEEE. The ends were cut back, 1 base at V and 6 bases at J, with 11 bases in the middle. This CDR3 is built from 13 residues. CDR3 sequence (DNA): TGTGCCAGCAGCTTGAATTATCTCGGCGAGCAGTACTTC. It encodes CASSLNYLGEQYF.

CDR3 nucleotide sequence: TGCGCCAGCAGCTCACAGGGACCGGGTGAGCAGTTCTTC. It yields the protein CASSSQGPGEQFF. The gene calls are TRBV5-1 and TRBJ2-1; a possible D gene is TRBD1 (6 bases). The CDR3 is 13 residues long. Germline V CDR1 and CDR2: SGHRS, YFSETQ. Trimming removed 3 bases from V and 9 bases from J, with 13 bases in between.

As DNA, the CDR3 is TGTGCCAGCAACATAAGGGGCGGGAGTGTGTTCTTC. It is translated as CASNIRGGSVFF. The V and J genes are TRBV2 and TRBJ2-1, with 7 positions matching TRBD2. The CDR3 loop spans 12 amino acids. CDR1 is SNHLY, CDR2 FYNNEI, per germline. The V gene end was trimmed by 7 bases and the J gene end by 15 bases; junction bases not matched to a gene: 12.

This chain connects TRBV19 to TRBJ2-5, with 8 positions matching TRBD1. The germline V gene has CDR1 LNHDA and CDR2 SQIVND (reference sequence). CDR3 length: 13 residues. V lost 7 bases to trimming and J lost 3 bases; unmatched junction nucleotides: 4. CDR3 protein: CASMGTGKETQYF. DNA of the CDR3: TGTGCCAGTATGGGGACAGGAAAAGAGACCCAGTACTTC.

The chain couples TRBV3-1 (or the pseudogene TRBV3-2) to TRBJ1-2, with TRBD1 matching 10 bases. Germline values: CDR1 LGHDT, CDR2 YNNKEL (reference sequence). The CDR3 covers 14 residues. Trimming cost V 4 bases and J 3 bases; bases outside gene matches: 2. The CDR3 here is CASSPGQGYYGYTF. The CDR3 DNA reads TGTGCCAGCAGCCCGGGACAGGGGTACTATGGCTACACCTTC.

V is TRBV12-5 and J is TRBJ1-2; D remains ambiguous. CDR3 length equals 13 residues. Germline V gives CDR1 LGHNT, CDR2 FRNRAP. V lost 2 bases and J 7 bases, leaving 11 bases between the germline ends. The CDR3 is CASGLIEGSGYTF. The DNA for the CDR3 is TGTGCTAGTGGTTTGATCGAGGGTAGTGGCTACACCTTC.

Comment on this clone: Possible read error: a much larger clone is one base away. The sample carries other DNA sequences with the same CDR3. This sequence joins TRBV18 and TRBJ1-5, with 9 bases matching TRBD1. V lost 2 bases, J lost 2 bases, and 1 base stayed unmatched. CDR1 and CDR2 (germline): KGHSH, LQKENI. CDR3 length: 15 amino acids. CDR3 region: CASSPDRGGNQPQHF. The CDR3 DNA reads as TGTGCCAGCTCACCAGACAGGGGGGGCAATCAGCCCCAGCATTTT.

The chain uses TRBV6-5 and TRBJ2-7; a possible D gene is TRBD1 (5 bases). The CDR3 is 13 amino acids. Germline CDR1 and CDR2: MNHEY and SVGAGI. Trimming took 2 bases from V and 0 from J, leaving 5 bases between them. In DNA form, the CDR3 reads TGTGCCAGCAGTTACGGACACTCCTACGAGCAGTACTTC. It is translated as CASSYGHSYEQYF.

The chain combines TRBV4-3 with TRBJ2-3, with 9 bases aligning to TRBD1. The V gene's germline CDR1 is LGHNA and CDR2 YSLEER. The CDR3 has 20 residues. V shed 5 bases and J 1 base; nucleotides not matched to a gene: 19. CDR3 sequence (DNA): TGCGCCAGCAGCTCGAAACTGGGGACAGGGTCGAGCACGGGCACAGATACGCAGTATTTT. Residues: CASSSKLGTGSSTGTDTQYF.

The chain is built from TRBV6-2 or TRBV6-3 and TRBJ1-2; 9 nucleotides align to TRBD1. Germline values: CDR1 MNHEY, CDR2 SVGEGT. The CDR3 runs 15 residues. V was clipped by 6 bases and J by 2 bases; unmatched bases: 7. This chain's CDR3 is CASSPRDRENYGYTF. The CDR3 bases are TGTGCCAGCAGCCCTCGGGACAGGGAAAACTATGGCTACACCTTC.

The chain has TRBV28 and TRBJ2-5; TRBD2 might be the D (5 bases). CDR1 and CDR2 (germline): MDHEN, SYDVKM. V shed 6 bases and J shed 1 base, with 12 bases lying between them. The CDR3 is 14 amino acids. The CDR3 DNA reads as TGTGCCAGCAGGTGGAGGTGGGGCCAAGAGACCCAGTACTTC. Translating gives CASRWRWGQETQYF.

The chain carries TRBV5-8 and TRBJ2-1, with TRBD1 matching over 7 bases. This CDR3 has 15 residues. V lost 3 bases and J lost 0; bases outside the gene matches: 3. From germline, CDR1 is SGHTS and CDR2 YDEGEE. CDR3 protein: CASSSGTASYNEQFF. The CDR3 DNA sequence: TGTGCCAGCAGCTCCGGGACAGCCTCCTACAATGAGCAGTTCTTC.

The chain joins TRBV10-3 to TRBJ1-1; D perhaps matches TRBD1 (5 bases). Germline assignment: CDR1 ENHRY and CDR2 SYGVKD. V dropped 2 bases and J dropped 3 bases, with 13 bases sitting between them. This CDR3 comprises 15 residues. This chain's CDR3 is CAISERVRGYTEAFF. The CDR3, as DNA: TGTGCCATCAGTGAGAGGGTGCGGGGGTACACTGAAGCTTTCTTT.